Presented here are 19 T cell receptor beta chains from one specimen sequenced in a study of shared clonotypes between healthy human individuals. The method was immunoSEQ multiplex PCR; TCRdb's version includes in-frame clones alone and lacks a portion of them. The sample has about 470,000 clones; about 85% are singletons. The sequencing input was PBMCs. These receptors were obtained from a woman in her forties in good health. Some clones in this sample may be carry-over from other donors' samples.

The chain joins TRBV7-3 to TRBJ2-1, with 10 bases that match TRBD2. Germline trimming cut 5 bases from V and 8 bases from J; bases unmatched to any gene: 9. CDR3 size: 15 residues. The germline V gene encodes CDR1 SGHTA and CDR2 FQGTGA. DNA for the CDR3: TGTGCCAGCAGCCTCTCTAGCGGGAGTTGGGATGAGCAGTTCTTC. Translating it yields CASSLSSGSWDEQFF.

The table lists this clone with a few counts. V usage is TRBV2 and J usage is TRBJ2-2; D possibly corresponds to TRBD1 (6 bases). The ends were cut back, 4 bases at V and 9 bases at J, with 21 bases in the middle. This CDR3 region has 16 residues. CDR1 and CDR2 from the germline V gene are SNHLY and FYNNEI. The CDR3 DNA reads as TGTGCCAGCAGTGGTACAGTGGGGGCCCGGGGCCGGGAGCTGTTTTTT. Protein: CASSGTVGARGRELFF.

About this clone itself: This likely reflects a read error, since a far larger clone is one base away. The J gene is TRBJ2-1, the V gene TRBV12-2; the tabulated D call, TRBD2, remains unverified against the DNA. TRBV12-2 is a pseudogene locus. The length of the CDR3 is 14 residues. Here the CDR3 DNA reads TGTGCAAATCGCTGCCGACTAGCGGGCTATGAGCAGTTCTTC. It is translated as CANRCRLAGYEQFF.

This clone appeared once. The chain links TRBV6-1 to TRBJ1-4; 10 nucleotides align to TRBD1. The V gene's germline CDR1 is MNHNS and CDR2 SASEGT. V was clipped by 6 bases and J by 5 bases; unmatched bases: 6. This CDR3 contains 15 residues. The CDR3 DNA follows: TGTGCCAGCAGGGACAGGGGGACGTCAAATGAAAAACTGTTTTTT. Translating gives CASRDRGTSNEKLFF.

DNA for the CDR3: TGTGCCAGCTCGGGACAGGGTCACAATGAGCAGTTCTTC. This translates into CASSGQGHNEQFF. The J gene is TRBJ2-1, the V gene TRBV18, with 9 bases identical to TRBD1. Trimming removed 6 bases from V and 5 bases from J; junction bases left unmatched: 2. Germline values: CDR1 KGHSH, CDR2 LQKENI. This CDR3 has 13 residues.

This chain uses TRBV2 with TRBJ1-1; D is uncertain. V shed 4 bases and J shed 3 bases, with 15 bases lying between them. The CDR3 is 15 amino acids. In germline, CDR1 is SNHLY, CDR2 FYNNEI. CDR3 protein: CASSVYRVPDTEAFF. DNA of the CDR3: TGTGCCAGCAGTGTCTATAGGGTCCCAGACACTGAAGCTTTCTTT.

Here the CDR3 DNA reads TGTGCCAGCAGGAAGTTGAGGTCCGGGGCTGAAAAACTGTTTTTT. This codes for CASRKLRSGAEKLFF. The rearrangement joins TRBV27 to TRBJ1-4, with a weak D call TRBD1 (5 bases). Germline loops: CDR1 MNHEY, CDR2 SMNVEV (reference sequence). The V end was cut by 6 bases, the J end by 7 bases, with 18 bases between. This CDR3 region has 15 residues.

The rearrangement links TRBV7-3 to TRBJ2-1; D remains unclear. Trimming took 2 bases from V and 5 from J, leaving 7 bases between them. In germline, CDR1 is SGHTA, CDR2 FQGTGA. The CDR3 contains 13 residues. The CDR3 loop reads CASSLGSHNEQFF. The CDR3 DNA reads TGTGCCAGCAGCTTAGGTAGTCACAATGAGCAGTTCTTC.

The CDR3 is CASSTLRLAGNYEQYF. In DNA form, the CDR3 reads TGTGCCAGCAGTACCCTACGACTAGCGGGGAACTACGAGCAGTACTTC. The chain has TRBV27 and TRBJ2-7; TRBD2 aligns across 11 bases. The CDR3 runs 16 residues. The junction had 9 bases not matched to a gene; V was cut back by 5 bases and J by 3 bases. The germline gives CDR1 MNHEY, CDR2 SMNVEV (reference sequence).

This chain joins TRBV6-1 and TRBJ2-7; 8 bases fit TRBD2. The CDR3 contains 12 residues. The germline V gene encodes CDR1 MNHNS and CDR2 SASEGT. The CDR3, as DNA: TGTGCCAGCAGTGAATCCGGGGGGGTCCCGACCGTC. Translation: CASSESGGVPTV.

This clone showed up just once. The chain recombines TRBV7-8 with TRBJ2-1; D could derive from TRBD1 or TRBD2 (7 bases each). There are 15 residues in the CDR3. Germline lookup yields CDR1 SGHVS and CDR2 FQNEAQ. V was trimmed by 2 bases and J by 6 bases, leaving 14 bases between them. The CDR3 sequence is CASSLFGRGGNEQFF. CDR3 coding DNA: TGTGCCAGCAGCTTATTTGGCAGGGGGGGCAATGAGCAGTTCTTC.

The rearrangement uses TRBV7-2 and TRBJ2-7, with D uncertain. The germline gives CDR1 SGHTA, CDR2 FQGNSA. V gave up 0 bases and J gave up 2 bases, with 8 bases separating them. This CDR3 spans 14 amino acids. Here the CDR3 DNA reads TGTGCCAGCAGCTTAGCGGGATGGACCTACGAGCAGTACTTC. Protein: CASSLAGWTYEQYF.

The chain combines TRBV30 with TRBJ2-7; 10 nucleotides line up with TRBD1. The ends lost 3 bases at V and 6 bases at J; junction bases unmatched: 11. Per germline, CDR1 GTSNPN and CDR2 SVGIG (reference sequence). The length of the CDR3 is 15 residues. CDR3 nucleotides: TGTGCCTGGAGGAATTTGGGACAGGGGAATGTCGAGCAGTACTTC. It encodes CAWRNLGQGNVEQYF.

The chain couples TRBV7-3 to TRBJ2-5; perhaps TRBD1 as D (6 bases). The length of the CDR3 is 14 residues. Per the germline V gene, CDR1 is SGHTA and CDR2 is FQGTGA. The germline V and J ends were trimmed by 3 bases and 4 bases, with 12 bases remaining between them. The CDR3 protein is CASSLGASPETQYF. The CDR3 nucleotides are TGTGCCAGCAGCTTGGGGGCTAGCCCAGAGACCCAGTACTTC.

The chain has TRBV25-1 and TRBJ1-2; maybe TRBD1 (6 bases). This CDR3 has 14 amino acids. In germline, CDR1 is MGHDK, CDR2 SYGVNS. Trimming removed 2 bases from V and 6 bases from J, with 13 bases in between. The CDR3 coding sequence is TGTGCCAGCAGTGAAGGGGGCGGACTAAATGGCTACACCTTC. Translating it yields CASSEGGGLNGYTF.

This clone was seen just once. CDR3 nucleotides: TGTGCCAGCAGCCAAGATCCGGGACAAACTGGCACAGATACGCAGTATTTT. Its protein product is CASSQDPGQTGTDTQYF. This chain uses TRBV4-2 with TRBJ2-3; a possible D gene is TRBD1 (6 bases). With 0 bases removed from V and 1 base from J, the gap between germline ends came to 14 bases. Germline CDR1 is LGHNA and CDR2 is YNFKEQ. The CDR3 totals 17 residues.

The V and J genes are TRBV10-3 and TRBJ2-7; unclear D gene. Per the germline V gene, CDR1 is ENHRY and CDR2 is SYGVKD. V was clipped by 3 bases and J by 5 bases, with 8 bases between them. The CDR3 has 12 residues. CDR3 in DNA: TGTGCCATCAGTGAACCCGGGCACGAGCAGTACTTC. This gives the protein CAISEPGHEQYF.

The V call is TRBV11-1, the J call TRBJ2-1, with D uncertain. With 5 bases removed from V and 7 bases from J, the gap between germline ends came to 12 bases. This CDR3 is built from 13 residues. CDR1 is SGHAT and CDR2 is FQDESV in the germline V gene (reference sequence). CDR3 nucleotide sequence: TGTGCCAGCAGCCCCGGACCGCGAAATGAGCAGTTCTTC. This encodes CASSPGPRNEQFF.

Worth noting for this clone: Sequence at one end of the junction differs from germline and may be a read error. This sequence joins TRBV19 and TRBJ2-1; 8 bases match TRBD1. The length of the CDR3 is 15 residues. The germline V gene encodes CDR1 LNHDA and CDR2 SQIVND (reference sequence). The CDR3 coding sequence is TGTGCCAGTAGTATAGATTCGAGGACAGGGAATGGGCAGTTCTTC. Protein product: CASSIDSRTGNGQFF. The full variable domain, its missing parts supplied by reference TRBV19 and TRBJ2-1, is DGGITQSPKYLFRKEGQNVTLSCEQNLNHDAMYWYRQDPGQGLRLIYYSQIVNDFQKGDIAEGYSVSREKKESFPLTVTSAQKNPTAFYLCASSIDSRTGNGQFFGPGTRLTVL.